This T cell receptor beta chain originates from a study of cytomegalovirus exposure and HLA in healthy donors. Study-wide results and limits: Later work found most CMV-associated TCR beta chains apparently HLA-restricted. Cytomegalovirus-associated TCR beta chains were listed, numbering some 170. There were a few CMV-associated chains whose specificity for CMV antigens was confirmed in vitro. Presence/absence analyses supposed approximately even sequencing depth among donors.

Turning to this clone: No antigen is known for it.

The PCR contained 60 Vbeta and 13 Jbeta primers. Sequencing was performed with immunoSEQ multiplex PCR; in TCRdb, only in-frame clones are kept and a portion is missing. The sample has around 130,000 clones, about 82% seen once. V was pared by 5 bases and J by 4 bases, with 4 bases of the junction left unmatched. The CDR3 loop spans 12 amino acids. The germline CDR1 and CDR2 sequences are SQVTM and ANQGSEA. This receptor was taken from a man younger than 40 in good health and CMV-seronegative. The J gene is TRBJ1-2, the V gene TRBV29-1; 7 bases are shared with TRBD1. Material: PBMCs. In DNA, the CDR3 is TGCAGCGTTCGACAGGGTGGCTATGGCTACACCTTC. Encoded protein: CSVRQGGYGYTF.